This record covers a single T cell receptor beta chain. This record belongs to a study of cytomegalovirus exposure and HLA in healthy donors. V shed 5 bases and J shed 4 bases, with 6 bases lying between them. The CDR3 covers 12 residues. Looked up from germline, CDR1 is MNHEY and CDR2 is SMNVEV (reference sequence). With 60 Vbeta and 13 Jbeta primers, the PCR was carried out. Some clones are missing from TCRdb's copy, which holds only in-frame ones; the method was immunoSEQ multiplex PCR. The sample includes over 100,000 clones, around 60% seen only once; the top ten take 10%. This receptor was taken from a man aged 35-49 years in good health and CMV-seropositive. Sequencing input: PBMCs. The chain couples TRBV27 to TRBJ2-1; no clear D gene. The CDR3 reads CASSNTYNEQFF. CDR3 in DNA: TGTGCCAGCAGTAACACGTACAATGAGCAGTTCTTC.